Listed here are 28 T cell receptor beta chains from one sample, sequenced in a study of T cell repertoires in cytomegalovirus infection. TCRdb processed the reads anew with MiXCR; each CDR3 protein has one entry. In the table there are hundreds of thousands of distinct CDR3 sequences, roughly 15% of which are singletons. Sequenced material: PBMCs. The receptors were sampled from a human donor in good health (CMV status not recorded). Some clones in this sample may be carry-over from other donors' samples.

Many counts were recorded for this clonotype. The rearrangement links TRBV12-3 or TRBV12-4 to TRBJ1-5; TRBD1 agrees at 10 bases. This CDR3 has 15 residues. J lost 3 bases, V lost 5 bases, and 4 bases had no gene match. CDR3 sequence reads: CASSLGTGANQPQHF. The CDR3 DNA follows: TGTGCCAGCAGTCTGGGGACAGGGGCCAATCAGCCCCAGCATTTT.

With regard to this clonotype: A much more abundant neighbour one base away suggests this may be a read error. This rearrangement joins TRBV7-6 to TRBJ1-1; 9 bases line up with TRBD1. After removal of 4 bases from V and 0 bases from J, the junction contained 0 bases not matched to a gene. Germline CDR1 reads SGHVS; CDR2 reads FNYEAQ. CDR3 length: 14 amino acids. The CDR3 DNA follows: TGTGCCAGCAGCTGGACAGGGGTGAACACTGAAGCTTTCTTT. This codes for CASSWTGVNTEAFF.

Only a few counts were recorded for this clonotype. The V call is TRBV7-2, the J call TRBJ1-2; D remains ambiguous. Looked up from germline, CDR1 is SGHTA and CDR2 is FQGNSA. The CDR3 runs 14 residues. V gave up 5 bases and J gave up 6 bases, with 16 bases separating them. The CDR3 nucleotides are TGTGCCAGCAGCATCCTACAAGGGTCGGATGGCTACACCTTC. It encodes CASSILQGSDGYTF.

This clonotype showed up just a few times. This rearrangement joins TRBV20-1 to TRBJ2-1; 9 bases are shared with TRBD2. The CDR3 covers 15 residues. Germline V CDR1 and CDR2: DFQATT, SNEGSKA (reference sequence). V shed 0 bases, J shed 5 bases, and the junction held 5 bases outside the gene matches. The CDR3 DNA follows: TGCAGTGCTAGAGATCCCAGCGGGGGGCACAATGAGCAGTTCTTC. Translated, it gives CSARDPSGGHNEQFF.

The chain uses TRBV6-2 or TRBV6-3 and TRBJ2-5; D remains unclear. The germline V gene has CDR1 MNHEY and CDR2 SVGEGT. The CDR3 sequence is 14 residues long. Trimming took 8 bases from V and 1 from J, leaving 14 bases between them. CDR3 in DNA: TGTGCCAGCGGGTCCTCCTCTCCCCAAGAGACCCAGTACTTC. Amino acid sequence: CASGSSSPQETQYF.

In this sample, this clonotype turned up many times. This chain connects TRBV27 to TRBJ2-2; 9 bases are shared with TRBD2. The CDR3 length is 16 residues. V was pared by 2 bases and J by 3 bases, with 4 bases of the junction left unmatched. Germline V gives CDR1 MNHEY, CDR2 SMNVEV (reference sequence). CDR3 sequence (DNA): TGTGCCAGCAGTTTACCGCGGGAGGGGGACACCGGGGAGCTGTTTTTT. Protein: CASSLPREGDTGELFF.

This clonotype was seen many times. The chain links TRBV7-2 to TRBJ2-7, with TRBD2 matching 7 bases. Trimming removed 5 bases from V and 6 bases from J; junction bases left unmatched: 7. The germline CDR1 and CDR2 sequences are SGHTA and FQGNSA. The CDR3 totals 13 residues. The CDR3 bases are TGTGCCAGCAGCCCAGGGAGGGGCGGCGAGCAGTACTTC. As protein: CASSPGRGGEQYF.

This clonotype was seen a handful of times. V and J are TRBV7-6 and TRBJ1-6, with D unclear. The germline gives CDR1 SGHVS, CDR2 FNYEAQ. The CDR3 length is 15 residues. V was shortened by 3 bases and J by 4 bases, with 10 bases between the two germline ends. The CDR3 DNA reads as TGTGCCAGCAGCTTGGGCGGCTTGTATAATTCACCCCTCCACTTT. Translated, it gives CASSLGGLYNSPLHF.

The V gene is TRBV6-2 or TRBV6-3, the J gene TRBJ1-1; 8 nucleotides align to TRBD1. CDR3 size: 16 residues. After removal of 6 bases from V and 5 bases from J, the junction contained 14 bases not matched to a gene. In germline, CDR1 is MNHEY, CDR2 SVGEGT. CDR3 in amino acids: CASSSTGTGGGTEAFF. The CDR3 DNA sequence: TGTGCCAGCAGCTCAACCGGGACAGGAGGAGGTACTGAAGCTTTCTTT.

The rearrangement uses TRBV6-2 or TRBV6-3 and TRBJ1-5; no reliable D call. In germline, CDR1 is MNHEY, CDR2 SVGEGT. The ends were cut back, 4 bases at V and 6 bases at J, with 10 bases in the middle. CDR3 length: 13 amino acids. Here the CDR3 DNA reads TGTGCCAGCAGTTTTACCGAGGGTCAGCCCCAGCATTTT. Protein sequence: CASSFTEGQPQHF.

This clonotype occurred many times. This chain joins TRBV6-6 and TRBJ2-4; D gene uncertain. CDR1 MNHNY and CDR2 SVGAGI come from the germline V gene (reference sequence). This CDR3 has 15 residues. Deletions cut 2 bases from V and 0 bases from J, with 8 bases between. The CDR3: CASSYDQLAKNIQYF. CDR3 DNA: TGTGCCAGCAGTTACGATCAGTTAGCCAAAAACATTCAGTACTTC.

This rearrangement joins TRBV12-3 or TRBV12-4 to TRBJ1-1; 8 bases are a match to TRBD1. V shed 3 bases, J shed 7 bases, and the junction held 10 bases outside the gene matches. The CDR3 is made up of 15 amino acids. CDR3 sequence (DNA): TGTGCCAGCAGTTTCCCAGGGGGCAGGGGCGATGAAGCTTTCTTT. Translated: CASSFPGGRGDEAFF.

This clonotype was detected ten times or more. This chain joins TRBV12-3 or TRBV12-4 and TRBJ2-3; 11 nucleotides align to TRBD2. Trimming took 3 bases from V and 5 from J; bases not matched to a gene: 7. The CDR3 contains 16 residues. The CDR3 reads CASSFRSGGEEDTQYF. The CDR3 DNA sequence: TGTGCCAGCAGTTTCCGTAGCGGGGGGGAGGAAGATACGCAGTATTTT.

This clonotype has ten or more counts. As DNA, the CDR3 is TGTGCCAGCAGTGGCGGGACAGGGGCTTTTTTGTATTCACCCCTCCACTTT. It translates to CASSGGTGAFLYSPLHF. The rearrangement links TRBV2 to TRBJ1-6; the match to TRBD1 covers 10 bases. Germline values: CDR1 SNHLY, CDR2 FYNNEI. Trimming cost V 4 bases and J 8 bases; bases outside gene matches: 11. The CDR3 is made up of 17 amino acids.

The chain has TRBV28 and TRBJ2-7, with 9 bases lining up with TRBD1. Per germline, CDR1 MDHEN and CDR2 SYDVKM. V lost 4 bases and J lost 2; bases outside the gene matches: 6. This CDR3 has 15 amino acids. CDR3 nucleotide sequence: TGTGCCAGCAGTTGGACAGGGGAGGGACCCTACGAGCAGTACTTC. As protein: CASSWTGEGPYEQYF. Looking up the rest from reference TRBV28 and TRBJ2-7 gives the full variable domain: DVKVTQSSRYLVKRTGEKVFLECVQDMDHENMFWYRQDPGLGLRLIYFSYDVKMKEKGDIPEGYSVSREKKERFSLILESASTNQTSMYLCASSWTGEGPYEQYFGPGTRLTVT.

This clonotype showed up many times. The V and J genes are TRBV20-1 and TRBJ1-4, with TRBD1 as a possible D gene (5 bases). CDR1 is DFQATT, CDR2 SNEGSKA, per germline (reference sequence). V was clipped by 1 base and J by 0 bases, with 21 bases between them. The CDR3 has 19 residues. The CDR3 DNA sequence: TGCAGTGCTAGAGCCACTCCCGGGACCGAACCTGCAACTAATGAAAAACTGTTTTTT. Amino acid sequence: CSARATPGTEPATNEKLFF.

There are a few counts of this clonotype. The CDR3 sequence: CASSLRPGEQYF. DNA of the CDR3: TGTGCCAGCAGCTTACGTCCTGGGGAGCAGTACTTC. This sequence joins TRBV12-3 or TRBV12-4 and TRBJ2-7; D uncertain. This CDR3 is built from 12 residues. V was trimmed by 6 bases and J by 7 bases, leaving 13 bases between them.

The chain couples TRBV28 to TRBJ1-6; D perhaps matches TRBD1 (6 bases). This CDR3 region has 14 residues. With 6 bases removed from V and 8 bases from J, the gap between germline ends came to 14 bases. Per germline, CDR1 MDHEN and CDR2 SYDVKM. This CDR3 is CASSLDRRYSPLHF. DNA of the CDR3: TGTGCCAGCAGCCTCGACAGGCGATATTCACCCCTCCACTTT.

In its sample, this clonotype was seen a few times. The J gene is TRBJ1-5, the V gene TRBV7-8; D gene uncertain. V lost 5 bases and J 0 bases, leaving 11 bases between the germline ends. The CDR3 has 15 residues. Germline loops: CDR1 SGHVS, CDR2 FQNEAQ. CDR3 amino acids: CASSPSSSSNQPQHF. The CDR3 DNA is TGTGCCAGCAGCCCCTCGAGCAGTAGCAATCAGCCCCAGCATTTT.

This clonotype has only a few counts. V and J are TRBV9 and TRBJ2-5; the match to TRBD1 covers 9 bases. The CDR3 consists of 13 residues. Looked up from germline, CDR1 is SGDLS and CDR2 is YYNGEE. J was trimmed by 5 bases and V by 2 bases; bases with no gene match: 1. CDR3 nucleotides: TGTGCCAGCAGCGTCGACAGGGGGGAGACCCAGTACTTC. It translates to CASSVDRGETQYF.

There are many counts of this clonotype. The chain carries TRBV6-1 and TRBJ1-3; no clear D gene. Trimming left V 6 bases short and J 0 bases short, with 12 bases between. This CDR3 contains 15 residues. Germline CDR1 and CDR2: MNHNS and SASEGT. The CDR3: CASRLHLRSGNTIYF. The DNA of the CDR3 is TGTGCCAGCAGGCTCCACCTCCGCTCTGGAAACACCATATATTTT.

The chain has TRBV15 and TRBJ1-6; D is unclear. The V end lost 0 bases, the J end lost 10 bases, and 7 bases lay between the germline ends. The CDR3 runs 13 residues. CDR1 is LNHNV, CDR2 YYDKDF, per germline (reference sequence). The CDR3 DNA sequence: TGTGCCACCAGCAGAGACCAAAGCTCACCCCTCCACTTT. Protein: CATSRDQSSPLHF.

Many counts were recorded for this clonotype. This rearrangement joins TRBV7-2 to TRBJ1-1; the D is unclear. Trimming left V 3 bases short and J 4 bases short, with 9 bases between. This CDR3 region has 13 residues. The V gene's germline CDR1 is SGHTA and CDR2 FQGNSA. The CDR3 sequence is CASSFTGITEAFF. The CDR3 DNA follows: TGTGCCAGCAGCTTTACGGGGATCACTGAAGCTTTCTTT.

The rearrangement uses TRBV19 and TRBJ1-2, with a tentative D call TRBD1 (6 bases). The CDR3 consists of 12 residues. V lost 3 bases, J lost 5 bases, and 7 bases lay in between. The germline V gene encodes CDR1 LNHDA and CDR2 SQIVND (reference sequence). The CDR3 DNA sequence: TGTGCCAGTAGTATGGACAGATATGGCTACACCTTC. As protein: CASSMDRYGYTF.

This sequence joins TRBV2 and TRBJ2-7; TRBD1 matches at 8 bases. Per germline, CDR1 SNHLY and CDR2 FYNNEI. The trim removed 6 bases at V and 0 bases at J, leaving 4 bases unmatched. The CDR3 length is 14 residues. For the CDR3, the DNA is TGTGCCAGCAGCAAGGACAGGGTCTCCTACGAGCAGTACTTC. Protein sequence: CASSKDRVSYEQYF.

The chain recombines TRBV19 with TRBJ1-5; D is unresolved. Germline V gives CDR1 LNHDA, CDR2 SQIVND (reference sequence). This CDR3 has 19 amino acids. V was cut by 1 base and J by 0 bases, with 19 bases left in between. The DNA for the CDR3 is TGTGCCAGTAGTATAGTTGGCCACTATGACTTTTATAGCAATCAGCCCCAGCATTTT. Translated: CASSIVGHYDFYSNQPQHF.

This clonotype was recorded many times. V usage is TRBV7-2 and J usage is TRBJ2-7; 7 nucleotides match TRBD1. The CDR3 has 16 residues. From germline, CDR1 is SGHTA and CDR2 FQGNSA. V was pared by 0 bases and J by 3 bases, with 8 bases of the junction left unmatched. CDR3 loop: CASSLAGTATLYEQYF. The CDR3 coding sequence is TGTGCCAGCAGCTTAGCCGGGACAGCAACTCTCTACGAGCAGTACTTC.

This clonotype was detected many times. J is TRBJ2-2 and V is TRBV19; no clear D gene. Germline loops: CDR1 LNHDA, CDR2 SQIVND (reference sequence). Trimming removed 9 bases from V and 0 bases from J, with 8 bases in between. The CDR3 is 13 amino acids. As DNA, the CDR3 is TGTGCCAGCGCAGAGTCGAACACCGGGGAGCTGTTTTTT. Protein product: CASAESNTGELFF.